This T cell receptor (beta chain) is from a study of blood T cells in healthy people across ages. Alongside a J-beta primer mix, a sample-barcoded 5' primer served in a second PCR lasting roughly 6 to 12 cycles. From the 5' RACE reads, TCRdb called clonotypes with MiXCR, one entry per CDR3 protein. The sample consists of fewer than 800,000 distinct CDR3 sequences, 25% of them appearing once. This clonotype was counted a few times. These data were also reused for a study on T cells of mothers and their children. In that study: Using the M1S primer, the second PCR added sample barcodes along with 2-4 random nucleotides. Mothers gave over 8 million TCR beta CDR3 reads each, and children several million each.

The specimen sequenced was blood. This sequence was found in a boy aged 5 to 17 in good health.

DNA of the CDR3: TGTGCCAGCAGCTCCCGGACTAGCGGGGGCTACGAGCAGTACTTC. Protein sequence: CASSSRTSGGYEQYF. The chain links TRBV7-9 to TRBJ2-1, with 13 bases lining up with TRBD2. Gene TRBJ2-7 matches the end of the DNA better, so the J call may be wrong. This CDR3 has 15 amino acids. CDR1 and CDR2 from the germline V gene are SEHNR and FQNEAQ (reference sequence).